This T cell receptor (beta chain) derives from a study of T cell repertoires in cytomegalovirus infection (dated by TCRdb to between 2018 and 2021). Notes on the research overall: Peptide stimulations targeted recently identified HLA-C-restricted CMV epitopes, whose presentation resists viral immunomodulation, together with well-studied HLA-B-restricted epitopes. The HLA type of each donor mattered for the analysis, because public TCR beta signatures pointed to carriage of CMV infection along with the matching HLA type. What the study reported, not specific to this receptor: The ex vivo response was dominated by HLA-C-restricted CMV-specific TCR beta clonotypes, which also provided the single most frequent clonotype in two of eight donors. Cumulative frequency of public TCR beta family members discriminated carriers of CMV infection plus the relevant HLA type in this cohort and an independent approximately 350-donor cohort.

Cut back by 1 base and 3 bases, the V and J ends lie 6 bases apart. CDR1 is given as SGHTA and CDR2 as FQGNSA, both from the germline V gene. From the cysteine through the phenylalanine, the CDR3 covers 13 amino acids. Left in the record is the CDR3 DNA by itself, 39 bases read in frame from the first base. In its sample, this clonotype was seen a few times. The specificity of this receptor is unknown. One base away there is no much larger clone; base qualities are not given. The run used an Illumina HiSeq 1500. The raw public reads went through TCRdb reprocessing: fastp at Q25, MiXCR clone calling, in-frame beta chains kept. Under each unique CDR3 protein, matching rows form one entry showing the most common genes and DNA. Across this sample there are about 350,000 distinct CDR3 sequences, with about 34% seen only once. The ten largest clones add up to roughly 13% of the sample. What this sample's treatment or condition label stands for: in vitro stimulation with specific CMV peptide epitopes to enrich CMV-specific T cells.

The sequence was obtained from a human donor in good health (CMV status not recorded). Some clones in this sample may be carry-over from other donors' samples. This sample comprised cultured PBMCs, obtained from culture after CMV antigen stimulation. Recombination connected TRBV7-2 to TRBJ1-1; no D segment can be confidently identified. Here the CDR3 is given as CASSLGAYTEAFF. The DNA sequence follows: TGTGCCAGCAGCTTAGGGGCGTACACTGAAGCTTTCTTT.